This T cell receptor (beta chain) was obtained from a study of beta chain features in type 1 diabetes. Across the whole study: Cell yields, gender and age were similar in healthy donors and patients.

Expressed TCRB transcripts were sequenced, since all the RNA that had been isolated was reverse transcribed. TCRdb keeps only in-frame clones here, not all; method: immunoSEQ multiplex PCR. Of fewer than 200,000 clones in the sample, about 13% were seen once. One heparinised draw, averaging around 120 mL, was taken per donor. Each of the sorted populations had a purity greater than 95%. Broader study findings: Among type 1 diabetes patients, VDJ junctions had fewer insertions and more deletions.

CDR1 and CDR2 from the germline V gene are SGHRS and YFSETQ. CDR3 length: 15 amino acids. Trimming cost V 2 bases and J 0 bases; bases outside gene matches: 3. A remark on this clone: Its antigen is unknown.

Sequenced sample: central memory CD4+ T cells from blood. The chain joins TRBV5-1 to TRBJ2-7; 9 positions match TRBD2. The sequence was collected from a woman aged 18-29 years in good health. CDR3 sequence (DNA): TGCGCCAGCAGCTTCTCTAGCGGGACCTCCTACGAGCAGTACTTC. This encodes CASSFSSGTSYEQYF.